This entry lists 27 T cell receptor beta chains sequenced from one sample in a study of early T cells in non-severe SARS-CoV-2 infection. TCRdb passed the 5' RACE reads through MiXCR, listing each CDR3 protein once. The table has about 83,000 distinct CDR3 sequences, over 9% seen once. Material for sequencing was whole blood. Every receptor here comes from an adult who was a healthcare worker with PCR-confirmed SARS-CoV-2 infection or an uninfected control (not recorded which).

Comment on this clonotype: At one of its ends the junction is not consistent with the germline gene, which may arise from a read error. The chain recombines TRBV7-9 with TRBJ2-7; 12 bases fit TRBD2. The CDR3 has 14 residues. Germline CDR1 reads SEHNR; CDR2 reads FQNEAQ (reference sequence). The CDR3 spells CASSLAGGPDEQHF. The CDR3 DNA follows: TGTGCCAGCAGCCTAGCGGGAGGGCCTGACGAGCAGCACTTC.

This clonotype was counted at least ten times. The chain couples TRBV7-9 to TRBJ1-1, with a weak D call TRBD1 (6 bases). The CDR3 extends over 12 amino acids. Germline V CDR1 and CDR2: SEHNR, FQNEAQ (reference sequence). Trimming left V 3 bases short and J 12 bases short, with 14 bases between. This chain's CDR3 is CASSLHTGPPFF. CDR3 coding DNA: TGTGCCAGCAGCTTGCATACAGGGCCCCCTTTCTTT.

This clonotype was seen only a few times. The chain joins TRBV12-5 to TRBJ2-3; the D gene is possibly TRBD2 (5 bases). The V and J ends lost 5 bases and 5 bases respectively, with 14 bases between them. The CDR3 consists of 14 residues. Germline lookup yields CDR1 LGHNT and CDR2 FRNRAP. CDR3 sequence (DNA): TGTGCTAGTGGTCTCCGACTGGCGGGAGATACGCAGTATTTT. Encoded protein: CASGLRLAGDTQYF.

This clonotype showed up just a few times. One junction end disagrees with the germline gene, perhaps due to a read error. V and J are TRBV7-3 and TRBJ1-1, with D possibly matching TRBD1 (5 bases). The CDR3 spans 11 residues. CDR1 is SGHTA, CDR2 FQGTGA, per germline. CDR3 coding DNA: TGTGCCAGCAGCCAAGGCGGGGCGCAACGGTTT. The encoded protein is CASSQGGAQRF.

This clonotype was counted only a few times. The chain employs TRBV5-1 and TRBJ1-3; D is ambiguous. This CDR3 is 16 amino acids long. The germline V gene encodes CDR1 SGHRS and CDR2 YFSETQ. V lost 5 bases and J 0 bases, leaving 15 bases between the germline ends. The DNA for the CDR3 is TGCGCCAGCAGTTCTGGACGGCCCAGCTCTGGAAACACCATATATTTT. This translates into CASSSGRPSSGNTIYF.

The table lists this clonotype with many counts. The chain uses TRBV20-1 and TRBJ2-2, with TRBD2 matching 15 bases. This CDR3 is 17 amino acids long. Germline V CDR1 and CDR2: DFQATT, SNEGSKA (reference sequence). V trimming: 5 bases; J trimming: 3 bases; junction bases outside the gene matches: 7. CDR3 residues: CSALRTSGRADTGELFF. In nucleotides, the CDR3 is TGCAGTGCTTTACGGACTAGCGGGAGGGCCGACACCGGGGAGCTGTTTTTT.

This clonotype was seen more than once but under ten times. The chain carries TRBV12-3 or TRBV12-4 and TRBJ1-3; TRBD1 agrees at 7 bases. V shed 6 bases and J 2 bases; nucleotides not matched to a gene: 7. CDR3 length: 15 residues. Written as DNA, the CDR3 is TGTGCCAGCAGACGACAGGGCGACACTGGAAACACCATATATTTT. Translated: CASRRQGDTGNTIYF.

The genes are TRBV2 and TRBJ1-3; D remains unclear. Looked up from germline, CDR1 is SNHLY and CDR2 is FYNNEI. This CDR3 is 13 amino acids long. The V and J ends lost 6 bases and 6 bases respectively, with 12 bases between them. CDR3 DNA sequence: TGTGCCAGCAGCCGAGGGATGGAAAACACCATATATTTT. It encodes CASSRGMENTIYF. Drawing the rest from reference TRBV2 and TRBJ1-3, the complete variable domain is EPEVTQTPSHQVTQMGQEVILRCVPISNHLYFYWYRQILGQKVEFLVSFYNNEISEKSEIFDDQFSVERPDGSNFTLKIRSTKLEDSAMYFCASSRGMENTIYFGEGSWLTVV.

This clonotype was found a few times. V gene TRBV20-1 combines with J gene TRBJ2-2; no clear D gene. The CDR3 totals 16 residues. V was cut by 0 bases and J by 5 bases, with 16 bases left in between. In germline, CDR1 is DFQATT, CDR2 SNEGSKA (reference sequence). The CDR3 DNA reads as TGCAGTGCTAGAGATCCAAGGGTGGGCCAAACCGGGGAGCTGTTTTTT. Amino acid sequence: CSARDPRVGQTGELFF.

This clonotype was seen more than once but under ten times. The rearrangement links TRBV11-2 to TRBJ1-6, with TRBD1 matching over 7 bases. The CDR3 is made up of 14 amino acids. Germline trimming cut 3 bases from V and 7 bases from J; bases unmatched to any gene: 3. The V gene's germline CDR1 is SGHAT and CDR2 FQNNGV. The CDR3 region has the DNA TGTGCCAGCAGCTTCTCAGGGGGGAATTCACCCCTCCACTTT. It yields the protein CASSFSGGNSPLHF.

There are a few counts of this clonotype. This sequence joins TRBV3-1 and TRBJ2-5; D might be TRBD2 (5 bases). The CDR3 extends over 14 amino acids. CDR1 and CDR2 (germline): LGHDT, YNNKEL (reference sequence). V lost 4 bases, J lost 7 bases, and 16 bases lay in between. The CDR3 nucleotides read TGTGCCAGCAGCCGGACTGCTTCGATTGGGACCCAGTACTTC. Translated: CASSRTASIGTQYF.

This CDR3 is CASSPFLGQGGDEQFF. The CDR3 region has the DNA TGCGCCAGCAGCCCCTTTCTGGGGCAGGGTGGGGATGAGCAGTTCTTC. The rearrangement uses TRBV4-1 and TRBJ2-1, with D possibly being TRBD1 (5 bases). The CDR3 totals 16 residues. The V and J ends lost 4 bases and 8 bases respectively, with 21 bases between them. Germline V gives CDR1 MGHRA, CDR2 YSYEKL.

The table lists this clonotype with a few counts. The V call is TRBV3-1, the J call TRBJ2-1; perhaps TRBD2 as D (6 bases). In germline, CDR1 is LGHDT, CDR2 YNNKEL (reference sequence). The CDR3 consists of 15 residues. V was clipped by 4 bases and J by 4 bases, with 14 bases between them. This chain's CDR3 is CASSPKFGSYNEQFF. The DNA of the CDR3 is TGTGCCAGCAGCCCTAAATTCGGGAGTTACAATGAGCAGTTCTTC.

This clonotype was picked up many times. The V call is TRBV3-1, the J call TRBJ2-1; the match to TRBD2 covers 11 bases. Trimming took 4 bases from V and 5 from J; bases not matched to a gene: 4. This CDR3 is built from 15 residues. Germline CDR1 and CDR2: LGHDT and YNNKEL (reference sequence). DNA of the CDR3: TGTGCCAGCAGCCCGCGACTAGCGGGGCACAATGAGCAGTTCTTC. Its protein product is CASSPRLAGHNEQFF.

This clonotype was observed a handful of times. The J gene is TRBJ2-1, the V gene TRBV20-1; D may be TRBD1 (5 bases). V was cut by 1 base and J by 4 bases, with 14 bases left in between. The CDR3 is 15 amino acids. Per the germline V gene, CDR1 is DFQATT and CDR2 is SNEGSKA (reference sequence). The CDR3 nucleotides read TGCAGTGCTAGAGCCTTCAAGGGGTCGTACAATGAGCAGTTCTTC. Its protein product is CSARAFKGSYNEQFF.

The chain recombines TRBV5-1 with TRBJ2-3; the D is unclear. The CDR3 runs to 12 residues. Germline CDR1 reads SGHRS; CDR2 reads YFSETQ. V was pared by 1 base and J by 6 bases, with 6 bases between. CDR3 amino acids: CASSLPGDTQYF. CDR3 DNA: TGCGCCAGCAGCTTGCCAGGTGATACGCAGTATTTT.

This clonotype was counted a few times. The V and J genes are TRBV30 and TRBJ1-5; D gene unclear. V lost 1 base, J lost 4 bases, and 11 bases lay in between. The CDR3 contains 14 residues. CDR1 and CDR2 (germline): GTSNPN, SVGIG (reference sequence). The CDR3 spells CAWSDGQTNQPQHF. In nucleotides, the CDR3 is TGTGCCTGGAGTGACGGGCAGACGAATCAGCCCCAGCATTTT.

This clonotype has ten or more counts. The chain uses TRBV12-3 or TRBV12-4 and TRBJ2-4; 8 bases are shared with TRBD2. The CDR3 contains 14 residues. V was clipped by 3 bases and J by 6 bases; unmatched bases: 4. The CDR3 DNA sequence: TGTGCCAGCAGTTTCCGGGAGGGTATAAACATTCAGTACTTC. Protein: CASSFREGINIQYF.

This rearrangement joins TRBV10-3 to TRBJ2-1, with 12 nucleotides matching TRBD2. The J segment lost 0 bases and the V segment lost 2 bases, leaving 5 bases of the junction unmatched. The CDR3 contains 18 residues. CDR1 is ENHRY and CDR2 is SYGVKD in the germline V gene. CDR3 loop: CAISEGLAGQSSYNEQFF. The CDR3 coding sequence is TGTGCCATCAGTGAGGGACTAGCGGGACAGAGCTCCTACAATGAGCAGTTCTTC.

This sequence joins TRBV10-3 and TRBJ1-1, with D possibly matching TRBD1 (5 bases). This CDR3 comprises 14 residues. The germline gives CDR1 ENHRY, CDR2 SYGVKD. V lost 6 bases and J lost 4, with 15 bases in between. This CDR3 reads CAIRTQVGGTEAFF. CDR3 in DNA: TGTGCCATCAGGACACAGGTCGGGGGCACTGAAGCTTTCTTT.

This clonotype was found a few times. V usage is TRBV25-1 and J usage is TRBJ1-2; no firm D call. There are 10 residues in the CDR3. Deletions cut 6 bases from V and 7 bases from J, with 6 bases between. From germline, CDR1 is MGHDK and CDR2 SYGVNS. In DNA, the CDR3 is TGTGCCAGCAGCATGGCTGGCTACACCTTC. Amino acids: CASSMAGYTF.

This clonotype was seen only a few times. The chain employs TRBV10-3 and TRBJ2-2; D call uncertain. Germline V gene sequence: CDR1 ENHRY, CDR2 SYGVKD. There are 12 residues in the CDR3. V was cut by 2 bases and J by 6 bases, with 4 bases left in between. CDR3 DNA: TGTGCCATCAGTGAGGGGGCCGGGGAGCTGTTTTTT. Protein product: CAISEGAGELFF.

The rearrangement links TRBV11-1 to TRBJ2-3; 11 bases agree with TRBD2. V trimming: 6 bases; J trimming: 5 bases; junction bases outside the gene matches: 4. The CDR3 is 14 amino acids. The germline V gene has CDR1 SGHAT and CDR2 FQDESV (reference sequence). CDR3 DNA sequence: TGTGCCAGCAGACTAGCGGGAGTAGGAGATACGCAGTATTTT. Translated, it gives CASRLAGVGDTQYF.

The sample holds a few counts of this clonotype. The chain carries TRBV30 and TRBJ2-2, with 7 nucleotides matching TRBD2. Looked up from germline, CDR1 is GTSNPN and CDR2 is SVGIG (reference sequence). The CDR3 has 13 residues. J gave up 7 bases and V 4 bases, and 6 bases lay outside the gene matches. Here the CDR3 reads CAWIAGEIGELFF. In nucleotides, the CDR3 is TGTGCCTGGATCGCGGGAGAGATCGGGGAGCTGTTTTTT.

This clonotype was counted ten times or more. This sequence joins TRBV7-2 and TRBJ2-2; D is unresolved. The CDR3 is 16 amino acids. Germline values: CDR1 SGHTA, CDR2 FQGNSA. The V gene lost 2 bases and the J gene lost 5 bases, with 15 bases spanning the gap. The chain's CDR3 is CASSLSTMLGTGELFF. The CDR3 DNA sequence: TGTGCCAGCAGCTTATCAACTATGTTGGGGACCGGGGAGCTGTTTTTT.

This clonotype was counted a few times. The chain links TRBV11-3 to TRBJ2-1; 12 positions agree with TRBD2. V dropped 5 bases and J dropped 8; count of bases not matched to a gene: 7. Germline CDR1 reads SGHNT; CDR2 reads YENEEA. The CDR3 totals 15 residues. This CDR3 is CASSPGTSGLDEQFF. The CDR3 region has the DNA TGTGCCAGCAGCCCTGGGACTAGCGGGTTGGATGAGCAGTTCTTC.

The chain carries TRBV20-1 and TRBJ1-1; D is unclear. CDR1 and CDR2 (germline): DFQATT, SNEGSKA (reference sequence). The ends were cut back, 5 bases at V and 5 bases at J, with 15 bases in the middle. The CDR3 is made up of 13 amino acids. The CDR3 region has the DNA TGCAGTGCTGAAACGACATCCGGGACTGAAGCTTTCTTT. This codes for CSAETTSGTEAFF.